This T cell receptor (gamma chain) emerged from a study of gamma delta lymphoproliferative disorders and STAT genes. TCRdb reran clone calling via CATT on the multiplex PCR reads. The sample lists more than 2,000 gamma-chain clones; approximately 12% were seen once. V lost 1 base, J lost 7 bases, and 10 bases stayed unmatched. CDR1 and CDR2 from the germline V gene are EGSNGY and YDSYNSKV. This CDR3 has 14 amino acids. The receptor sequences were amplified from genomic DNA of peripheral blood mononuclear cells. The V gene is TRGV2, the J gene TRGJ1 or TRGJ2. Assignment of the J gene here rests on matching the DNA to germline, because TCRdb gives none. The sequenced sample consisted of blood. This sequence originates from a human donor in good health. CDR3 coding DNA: TGTGCCACCTGGGACGGAAAAAAGCGATATAAGAAACTCTTT. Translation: CATWDGKKRYKKLF.